The entry that follows covers one TCR beta chain sequence. This receptor's antigen is unknown. No base qualities exist here, and no much larger clone lies one base off it. The junction shows trimming of 5 bases on V and 4 bases on J, plus 20 bases between the germline ends. From the germline V gene (reference sequence), CDR1 is LNHNV and CDR2 is YYDKDF. From cysteine to phenylalanine, the CDR3 is 16 amino acids long. Just CDR3 DNA is preserved here, 48 bases in frame from base 1. Using the deep immunoSEQ assay, multiplex PCR amplified TCR CDR3 regions from genomic DNA. Extracted genomic DNA from each cell subset was distributed evenly across all wells of several immunoSEQ 96-well plates, and each plate was treated as a replicate. Each replicate PCR for sorted subsets received around 200 ng genomic DNA, equal to about 29,000 T cell genomes. Purified libraries were measured with a Qubit 3.0 fluorometer, size-checked on a Bioanalyzer 2100, and measured again with the KAPA Library Quantification kit. Every immunoSEQ 96-well plate was sequenced on a separate single-read 150-cycle Illumina NextSeq 550 flow cell. Per the source publication's procedure: Because the immunoSEQ output held only junctional sequences and lacked quality scores, the filtering could not match the filtering applied to full-length reads. Sequences were annotated with PyIR, a Python wrapper for IgBLAST v1.9, and V/J genes and CDR3 were assigned using IMGT germline references. Reads were filtered out if the reads had weak V/J assignments (E-value above 1e-6), no CDR3, stop codons, out-of-frame junctions, or ambiguous translated residues. V3J clonotypes were defined as sequences sharing the same inferred V gene, J gene, and CDR3 amino acid sequence. The percentage overlap between two repertoires was calculated by dividing the number of shared unique clonotypes by the size of the smaller repertoire. Repertoire richness was assessed with RTK rarefaction, the Chao1 estimator, and Recon v2.1 estimates of unobserved clonotypes. For all TCRbeta clonotypes obtained by the gDNA method from a few donors, generation probabilities were computed with OLGA. TCRdb's version of the immuneACCESS table is confined to in-frame rearrangements and falls short of the full clone set. An unresolved V gene accounts for under half of the shortfall where checked; the remainder is of unknown origin. That table furnishes V, J and clone size, whereas the DNA furnished D and trimming. Present in this sample are approximately 2,000,000 clones, about 94% of which were seen just once. The top ten clones comprise roughly 1.7% of the sample.

The data are from a study of shared clonotypes between healthy human individuals (dated by TCRdb to the early 2020s). Regarding the complete study: A couple of women and a few men aged 18 to 49 years were included in the cohort. To increase sequencing depth and limit assay-specific biases, TCR repertoire library preparation and sequencing were carried out by different laboratories using diverse techniques. Blood TCR repertoires of a handful of healthy adults were deeply sequenced to estimate repertoire size and the extent of clonotype sharing between individuals. Leukapheresis yielded between about 0.85 and 10 billion PBMCs per donor. For each donor, CD4 naive and CD4 memory were each run on three plates, CD8 naive on two plates, and CD8 memory on one plate.

Results the study describes overall, beyond this receptor: Approximately 5% of naive CD4, around 4% of naive CD8, roughly 2.4% of memory CD4, and less than 0.45% of memory CD8 clonotypes were shared across several donors. Pairwise subsampling indicated that sequencing depth was expected to affect the degree of clonotype sharing among donors. Compared with non-shared clonotypes, the clonotypes found in all four sorted-subset donors had higher generation probabilities. Estimated clonotype richness was generally larger for naive than for memory subsets. Sampling was restricted to blood, and TCR repertoires in tissues likely differ from the TCR repertoires found in blood. Incomplete sequencing was indicated by rarefaction of sorted-subset datasets, despite the large sequencing depth. Because the study included only a small number of donors, the genetic and exposure-history diversity represented was limited.

CD8 naive samples were CD45RO-negative cells positively selected for CCR7, giving a CD45RA+CCR7+ population that excluded TemRA cells. Healthy HIV-negative adults with no recently reported acute infections or vaccinations were included as donors. Only Caucasian adults living in Nashville, Tennessee, USA were represented among the donors. Blood was obtained by leukapheresis, after which PBMCs were separated by Ficoll-Histopaque density gradient centrifugation and cryopreserved in liquid nitrogen vapor phase. Purity and quantity of every magnetically sorted T cell population were checked by analytical flow cytometry. Genomic DNA was isolated from every sorted fraction and measured by UV absorbance on a Nanodrop 2000c.

Sequences were obtained from naive CD8+ T cells from PBMCs. The cell subset or site tag for this specimen amounts to: CD45RA+CCR7+. The sequence is built from TRBV15 and TRBJ1-2, with no D gene named confidently. The clonotype originates from a young man in good health. Some clones in this sample may be carry-over from other donors' samples. Here is the DNA: TGTGCCACCAGCCCCCCTGGGCTCCCATGGGGCTATGGCTACACCTTC. This yields the protein CATSPPGLPWGYGYTF.